This TCR beta chain was profiled in a study of PD-1 blockade in classical Hodgkin lymphoma (dated by TCRdb to 2018 to 2020). At the level of the whole study: Nivolumab dosing was 3 mg/kg intravenously every 2 weeks, continuing until either disease progression or unacceptable toxicity. The study used CyTOF and TCR beta sequencing to define a peripheral blood immune signature of response to PD-1 blockade in classical Hodgkin lymphoma. The paper's findings and limits, for the study overall: The study was limited to a single clinical trial cohort, and causes of repertoire differences, possibly disease activity or prior therapy, remained undefined. CD4+ but not CD8+ TCR diversity rose significantly by C4D1 (p=0.0027 vs p=0.16), most apparent in complete responders (p=0.02). Trial patients achieving complete response had baseline diversity similar to newly diagnosed patients, whereas partial responders and progressors had significantly lower diversity. Lower diversity was seen in patients whose nivolumab began less than 1 year after ASCT, and these patients were left out of later analyses so that immune reconstitution would not confound the results. Newly diagnosed patients were reported to have lower baseline TCR diversity than healthy donors, and relapsed/refractory patients were reported to have lower baseline TCR diversity still.

CDR1 is given as MNHEY and CDR2 as SVGAGI, both from the germline V gene. Trimming removed 6 bases from V and 8 bases from J, leaving 22 bases between the germline ends. Reading from cysteine to phenylalanine, the CDR3 counts 15 amino acids. Only the CDR3 DNA is retained, 45 bases long and in frame from the first base. Genomic DNA was extracted with the Qiagen DNeasy kit from unsorted PBMCs and from negatively selected CD4+ and CD8+ fractions. TCR beta CDR3 regions were subjected to amplification by immunoSEQ multiplex PCR with primers that anneal to V and J segments. A synthetic immune receptor repertoire was used to minimize amplification bias, and any residual bias was removed computationally once sequencing was done. The authors' analysis ran thus. Custom Python scripts were used to quantify repertoire diversity as the Shannon entropy index. Unsorted, CD4+ and CD8+ repertoires were examined separately, except in combined analyses, for which CD4+ and CD8+ sequences were merged in silico. Clonal expansion was defined as at least a 2-fold frequency increase after treatment relative to C1D1, with a pseudocount of 0.5 for undetected baseline clones. Singleton clones were defined as clones with 0 or 1 copy at C1D1, and non-singleton clones were defined as clones with 2 or more copies. Clones expanded in unsorted samples were annotated as CD4+, CD8+ or unknown by matching protein sequences in sorted samples from the same patient. Wilcoxon tests on paired samples were used to test changes in diversity from C1D1 to C4D1. What TCRdb holds here is the immuneACCESS table cut down to in-frame rearrangements. Part of the clones is not present; checked against another copy, under half of the missing clones reflect an unresolved V gene, and the others are unexplained. V and J calls plus clone size are reproduced from that table; the DNA served to infer D and trimming. This sample gives some 96,000 clones in total; roughly 91% of them show up just once. The top ten clones comprise roughly 2% of the sample.

The sample's time point label is to be understood as: cycle 4 day 1 (C4D1), after 6 weeks of nivolumab. Every trial patient had relapsed after autologous stem cell transplantation, and cohorts A, B and C differed in prior brentuximab vedotin exposure. The trial cohort included 45 to 65 patients with relapsed/refractory classical Hodgkin lymphoma, and each patient had a best overall response of complete response, partial response or progressive disease. Single-agent nivolumab was administered to trial patients in the multi-cohort phase II CheckMate 205 trial. An independent review committee assessed best overall response by applying the 2007 International Working Group response criteria. PBMCs from the trial were collected at three points: immediately before nivolumab initiation (C1D1), and during therapy at cycle 2 day 1 and cycle 4 day 1. Peripheral blood was collected in 8 mL Vacutainer Cell Preparation Tubes, from which PBMCs were isolated by centrifugation and then cryopreserved.

A note on this clone: Its antigen is currently not known. Qualities for individual bases were not recorded, and no much larger clone is one base off.

Here the sequenced sample was peripheral blood mononuclear cells (PBMCs), taken before the fourth cycle of nivolumab. The rearranged segments are TRBV6-5 and TRBJ1-2; there is no confident call for the D gene. The TCR originated in a human donor with classical Hodgkin lymphoma. The CDR3 protein is CASSPPEVGVSGYTF. In nucleotide form, the sequence is TGTGCCAGCAGCCCCCCCGAGGTAGGAGTTAGCGGCTACACCTTC.